This entry lists 21 T cell receptor beta chains sequenced from one sample in a study of OX40 agonist ivuxolimab in advanced cancers. Libraries were prepared by immunoSEQ multiplex PCR; TCRdb keeps only in-frame clonotypes and omits some of them. Of under 65,000 clones in the sample, 80% to 95% are singletons; the top ten hold under 0.45%. The source was CD4+ or CD8+ T cells sorted from blood, collected in a trial of the OX40 agonist ivuxolimab. The receptor set was obtained from an adult with an advanced solid tumor such as melanoma, head and neck, liver or kidney cancer.

The table lists this clone with a count of one. This chain connects TRBV6-6 to TRBJ2-1; D remains ambiguous. Trimming took off 5 bases at V and 3 bases at J, with 14 bases between the two ends. The CDR3 extends over 15 amino acids. CDR1 is MNHNY and CDR2 is SVGAGI in the germline V gene (reference sequence). The CDR3 loop is CASSPNSDFYNEQFF. The DNA of the CDR3 is TGTGCCAGCAGTCCAAATTCAGACTTCTACAATGAGCAGTTCTTC.

The chain uses TRBV29-1 and TRBJ1-1; 8 bases fit TRBD1. CDR1 is SQVTM, CDR2 ANQGSEA, per germline. This CDR3 region has 13 residues. The V segment lost 4 bases and the J segment 3 bases; nucleotides outside the gene matches: 4. In DNA form, the CDR3 reads TGCAGCGTTGTCAGGGGGCTTGACACTGAAGCTTTCTTT. It is translated as CSVVRGLDTEAFF. Drawing the rest from reference TRBV29-1 and TRBJ1-1, the complete variable domain is SAVISQKPSRDICQRGTSLTIQCQVDSQVTMMFWYRQQPGQSLTLIATANQGSEATYESGFVIDKFPISRPNLTFSTLTVSNMSPEDSSIYLCSVVRGLDTEAFFGQGTRLTVV.

The chain is built from TRBV18 and TRBJ2-7, with D possibly being TRBD2 (5 bases). Germline values: CDR1 KGHSH, CDR2 LQKENI. V lost 1 base and J 3 bases, leaving 16 bases between the germline ends. The CDR3 covers 16 residues. The CDR3 DNA sequence: TGTGCCAGCTCACCACAGGGCTCTAGAGAGGGCTACGAGCAGTACTTC. Its protein product is CASSPQGSREGYEQYF.

This chain links TRBV28 with TRBJ1-2, with 7 bases that match TRBD1. CDR1 and CDR2 (germline): MDHEN, SYDVKM. Trimming cost V 5 bases and J 2 bases; bases outside gene matches: 8. The CDR3 spans 15 residues. CDR3 amino acids: CASSHRGGGNYGYTF. The CDR3 bases are TGTGCCAGCAGTCACCGGGGAGGGGGCAACTATGGCTACACCTTC.

This chain links TRBV5-4 with TRBJ2-1, with TRBD1 matching 8 bases. The CDR3 extends over 15 amino acids. The germline gives CDR1 SGHNT, CDR2 YYREEE (reference sequence). The V gene end was trimmed by 4 bases and the J gene end by 9 bases; junction bases not matched to a gene: 12. CDR3: CASSPSSDRVGEQFF. Written as DNA, the CDR3 is TGTGCCAGCAGCCCGTCTTCGGACAGGGTGGGTGAGCAGTTCTTC.

V usage is TRBV19 and J usage is TRBJ2-7, with 10 nucleotides matching TRBD2. After removal of 7 bases from V and 13 bases from J, the junction contained 22 bases not matched to a gene. Germline-derived CDR1 and CDR2 are LNHDA and SQIVND (reference sequence). This CDR3 comprises 16 residues. Here the CDR3 DNA reads TGTGCCAGTACCATAAGCGGAGCGGGAGGGTTCTCTGATTTCTACTTC. Residues: CASTISGAGGFSDFYF.

The gene calls are TRBV14 and TRBJ2-7, with TRBD2 as a possible D gene (6 bases). V dropped 4 bases and J dropped 2 bases, with 18 bases sitting between them. CDR1 and CDR2 from the germline V gene are SGHDN and FVKESK. CDR3 length: 16 residues. The chain's CDR3 is CASSPRGKAETYEQYF. CDR3 DNA sequence: TGTGCCAGCAGCCCCCGCGGGAAAGCGGAGACCTACGAGCAGTACTTC.

The genes are TRBV5-6 and TRBJ2-1; TRBD2 matches 9 bases. Germline V gene data show CDR1 as SGHDT and CDR2 as YYEEEE. The V and J ends lost 0 bases and 6 bases, in that order; junction bases with no gene match: 13. There are 18 residues in the CDR3. CDR3 DNA sequence: TGTGCCAGCAGCTTGGAGGGACTAGCCCCAACATTATCCAATGAGCAGTTCTTC. Translating it yields CASSLEGLAPTLSNEQFF.

The chain is built from TRBV29-1 and TRBJ2-2, with 10 bases fitting TRBD1. The trim removed 7 bases at V and 4 bases at J, leaving 12 bases unmatched. CDR1 SQVTM and CDR2 ANQGSEA come from the germline V gene. CDR3 size: 16 residues. CDR3 nucleotide sequence: TGCAGCGGCACCGGGACAGGGGATCGAGGCACCGGGGAGCTGTTTTTT. Encoded protein: CSGTGTGDRGTGELFF.

The rearrangement links TRBV11-3 to TRBJ2-1; tentatively, D is TRBD2 (6 bases). V lost 1 base and J 4 bases, leaving 11 bases between the germline ends. The CDR3 extends over 15 amino acids. Germline CDR1 SGHNT, CDR2 YENEEA. The CDR3 loop reads CASSLVGGTYNEQFF. CDR3 sequence (DNA): TGTGCCAGCAGCTTAGTCGGGGGAACTTACAATGAGCAGTTCTTC.

This chain joins TRBV7-2 and TRBJ2-7; D is uncertain. The V gene lost 0 bases and the J gene lost 0 bases, with 6 bases spanning the gap. The CDR3 has 14 amino acids. In germline, CDR1 is SGHTA, CDR2 FQGNSA. Here the CDR3 reads CASSLAPGSYEQYF. For the CDR3, the DNA is TGTGCCAGCAGCTTAGCGCCCGGCTCCTACGAGCAGTACTTC. The complete variable domain, with remaining parts taken from reference TRBV7-2 and TRBJ2-7, reads GAGVSQSPSNKVTEKGKDVELRCDPISGHTALYWYRQSLGQGLEFLIYFQGNSAPDKSGLPSDRFSAERTGGSVSTLTIQRTQQEDSAVYLCASSLAPGSYEQYFGPGTRLTVT.

The chain recombines TRBV19 with TRBJ1-5; TRBD1 is a possible D gene (5 bases). Germline V gene sequence: CDR1 LNHDA, CDR2 SQIVND (reference sequence). The ends were cut back, 6 bases at V and 4 bases at J, with 16 bases in the middle. This CDR3 comprises 15 residues. The CDR3 nucleotides are TGTGCCAGTAGGAGGGACGACAGATCGAATCAGCCCCAGCATTTT. It translates to CASRRDDRSNQPQHF.

The chain joins TRBV7-9 to TRBJ1-5, with D uncertain. The CDR3 is 14 amino acids. V was clipped by 0 bases and J by 4 bases, with 7 bases between them. The germline V gene encodes CDR1 SEHNR and CDR2 FQNEAQ (reference sequence). Here the CDR3 reads CASSLAGSNQPQHF. The DNA for the CDR3 is TGTGCCAGCAGCTTAGCAGGGTCAAATCAGCCCCAGCATTTT.

The chain carries TRBV5-1 and TRBJ2-2; D perhaps matches TRBD2 (7 bases). The CDR3 spans 15 residues. The V end was cut by 3 bases, the J end by 7 bases, with 16 bases between. Germline V gene sequence: CDR1 SGHRS, CDR2 YFSETQ. Here the CDR3 DNA reads TGCGCCAGCAGCTCGGATGGGGGGGCTGGCGGGGAGCTGTTTTTT. Amino acids: CASSSDGGAGGELFF.

The chain uses TRBV5-1 and TRBJ2-7; 10 positions agree with TRBD1. V shed 0 bases, J shed 3 bases, and the junction held 3 bases outside the gene matches. Germline assignment: CDR1 SGHRS and CDR2 YFSETQ. This CDR3 has 15 residues. The CDR3 DNA is TGCGCCAGCAGCTTGGACGGGACAGGGGTCTACGAGCAGTACTTC. Protein: CASSLDGTGVYEQYF.

The chain has TRBV19 and TRBJ1-1; D not resolved. The germline V gene has CDR1 LNHDA and CDR2 SQIVND (reference sequence). The V end lost 5 bases, the J end lost 1 base, and 14 bases lay between the germline ends. The CDR3 contains 15 residues. In nucleotides, the CDR3 is TGTGCCAGTAGTTTCTCCGGACCCTCGAACACTGAAGCTTTCTTT. Translated: CASSFSGPSNTEAFF.

This clone occurred once. The V call is TRBV6-4, the J call TRBJ2-2; D not resolved. This CDR3 comprises 14 residues. CDR1 is MRHNA and CDR2 is SNTAGT in the germline V gene. The V and J ends lost 6 bases and 4 bases respectively, with 12 bases between them. Here the CDR3 reads CASSPMSGTGELFF. For the CDR3, the DNA is TGTGCCAGCAGCCCCATGTCGGGCACCGGGGAGCTGTTTTTT.

The chain has TRBV7-9 and TRBJ2-1, with unresolved D. Germline CDR1 reads SEHNR; CDR2 reads FQNEAQ (reference sequence). The CDR3 has 14 amino acids. V was pared by 3 bases and J by 5 bases, with 11 bases between. As DNA, the CDR3 is TGTGCCAGCAGCTTCTTTGGCGTAAACAATGAGCAGTTCTTC. Encoded protein: CASSFFGVNNEQFF.

The chain links TRBV11-2 to TRBJ1-5; D may be TRBD1 (5 bases). With 0 bases removed from V and 2 bases from J, the gap between germline ends came to 5 bases. CDR3 length equals 14 residues. CDR1 and CDR2 from the germline V gene are SGHAT and FQNNGV. The chain's CDR3 is CASSLDRGNQPQHF. The CDR3 DNA reads TGTGCCAGCAGCTTAGACAGGGGCAATCAGCCCCAGCATTTT.

The chain recombines TRBV7-9 with TRBJ1-2, with TRBD1 matching 10 bases. The CDR3 length is 18 residues. The J segment lost 1 base and the V segment lost 3 bases, leaving 11 bases of the junction unmatched. CDR1 and CDR2 from the germline V gene are SEHNR and FQNEAQ (reference sequence). The chain's CDR3 is CASSLKGTGVFDNYGYTF. As DNA, the CDR3 is TGTGCCAGCAGCTTGAAAGGGACAGGGGTCTTTGATAACTATGGCTACACCTTC.

The chain couples TRBV7-9 to TRBJ2-7, with 11 bases lining up with TRBD2. This CDR3 spans 17 amino acids. The V gene's germline CDR1 is SEHNR and CDR2 FQNEAQ (reference sequence). With 4 bases clipped from V and 2 bases from J, the junction kept 10 bases outside the gene matches. CDR3 sequence reads: CASSYTSGTSGTYEQYF. CDR3 DNA sequence: TGTGCCAGCAGCTATACGTCCGGGACTAGCGGAACCTACGAGCAGTACTTC.